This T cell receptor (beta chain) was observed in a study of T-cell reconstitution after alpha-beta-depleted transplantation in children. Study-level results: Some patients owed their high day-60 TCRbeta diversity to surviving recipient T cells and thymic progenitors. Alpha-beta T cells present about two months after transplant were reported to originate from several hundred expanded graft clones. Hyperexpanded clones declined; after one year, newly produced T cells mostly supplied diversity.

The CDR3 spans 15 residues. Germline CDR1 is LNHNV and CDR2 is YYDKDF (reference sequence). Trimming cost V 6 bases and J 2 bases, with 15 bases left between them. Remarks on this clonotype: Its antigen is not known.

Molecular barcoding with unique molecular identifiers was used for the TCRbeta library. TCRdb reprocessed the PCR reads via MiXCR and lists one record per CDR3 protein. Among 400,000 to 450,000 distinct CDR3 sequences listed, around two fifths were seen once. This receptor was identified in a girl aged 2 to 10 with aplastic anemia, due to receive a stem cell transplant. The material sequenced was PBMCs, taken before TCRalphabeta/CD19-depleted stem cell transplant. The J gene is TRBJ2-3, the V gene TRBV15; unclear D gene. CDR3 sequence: CATSDRRSATDTQYF. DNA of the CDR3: TGTGCCACCAGTGACCGACGCAGCGCCACAGATACGCAGTATTTT. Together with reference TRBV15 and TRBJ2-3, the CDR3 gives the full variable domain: DAMVIQNPRYQVTQFGKPVTLSCSQTLNHNVMYWYQQKSSQAPKLLFHYYDKDFNNEADTPDNFQSRRPNTSFCFLDIRSPGLGDTAMYLCATSDRRSATDTQYFGPGTRLTVL.